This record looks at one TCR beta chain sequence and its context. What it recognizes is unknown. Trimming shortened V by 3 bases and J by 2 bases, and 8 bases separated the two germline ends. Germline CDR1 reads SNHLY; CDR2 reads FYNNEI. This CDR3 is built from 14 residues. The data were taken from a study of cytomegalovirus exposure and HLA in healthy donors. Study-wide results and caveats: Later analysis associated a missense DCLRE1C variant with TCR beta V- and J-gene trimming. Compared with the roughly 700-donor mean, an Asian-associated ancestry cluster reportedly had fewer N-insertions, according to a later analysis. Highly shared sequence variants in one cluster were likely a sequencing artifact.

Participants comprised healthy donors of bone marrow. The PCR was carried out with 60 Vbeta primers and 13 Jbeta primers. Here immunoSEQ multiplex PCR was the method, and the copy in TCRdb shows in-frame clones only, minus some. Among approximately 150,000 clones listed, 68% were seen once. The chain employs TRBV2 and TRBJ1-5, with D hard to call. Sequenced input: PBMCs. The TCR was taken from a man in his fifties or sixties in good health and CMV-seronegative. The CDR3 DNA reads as TGTGCCAGCAGTGACAGGCAAGGCAATCAGCCCCAGCATTTT. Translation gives CASSDRQGNQPQHF.